A single sample is the source of the 20 T cell receptor beta chains below, sequenced in a study of cytomegalovirus exposure and HLA in healthy donors. Vbeta (60) and Jbeta (13) primers were used in the PCR. The protocol was immunoSEQ multiplex PCR, while the TCRdb copy is restricted to in-frame clones and leaves out a portion. The sample gives around 150,000 clones, over 70% of which show up once; 1.2% to 1.5% is in the top ten. The source material was PBMCs. The receptor source for this set is a woman in her 40s in good health and CMV-seronegative.

The chain recombines TRBV4-2 with TRBJ1-1; D is uncertain. This CDR3 region has 11 residues. The V and J ends lost 0 bases and 8 bases respectively, with 4 bases between them. CDR1 and CDR2 (germline): LGHNA, YNFKEQ. CDR3 bases: TGTGCCAGCAGCCAAGATCTGGAAGCTTTCTTT. This encodes CASSQDLEAFF.

The chain recombines TRBV5-5 with TRBJ1-1; the D is unclear. The V and J ends lost 0 bases and 2 bases respectively, with 5 bases between them. Per germline, CDR1 SGHKS and CDR2 YYEKEE (reference sequence). The CDR3 runs to 13 residues. In DNA form, the CDR3 reads TGTGCCAGCAGCTTGGACATAAACACTGAAGCTTTCTTT. Its translation is CASSLDINTEAFF.

The chain has TRBV2 and TRBJ2-5; TRBD2 agrees at 8 bases. This CDR3 contains 15 residues. Germline assignment: CDR1 SNHLY and CDR2 FYNNEI. V lost 6 bases to trimming and J lost 4 bases; unmatched junction nucleotides: 10. This CDR3 reads CASSQSGGPIETQYF. The CDR3 DNA is TGTGCCAGCAGCCAGAGCGGGGGTCCTATAGAGACCCAGTACTTC.

This rearrangement joins TRBV4-3 to TRBJ1-6; possibly TRBD1 for D (5 bases). Per the germline V gene, CDR1 is LGHNA and CDR2 is YSLEER. V was clipped by 6 bases and J by 0 bases, with 12 bases between them. This CDR3 spans 16 amino acids. The DNA for the CDR3 is TGCGCCAGCAGGCCAGGGTTGAGCTCCTATAATTCACCCCTCCACTTT. Protein sequence: CASRPGLSSYNSPLHF.

The rearrangement uses TRBV5-6 and TRBJ1-1; weak D call: TRBD1 (6 bases). The V end was cut by 4 bases, the J end by 5 bases, with 15 bases between. This CDR3 has 14 amino acids. Per germline, CDR1 SGHDT and CDR2 YYEEEE. The CDR3 here is CASSRRGGGTEAFF. Here the CDR3 DNA reads TGTGCCAGCAGCCGCAGGGGTGGGGGAACTGAAGCTTTCTTT. Based on the CDR3 plus reference TRBV5-6 and TRBJ1-1, the full variable domain is DAGVTQSPTHLIKTRGQQVTLRCSPKSGHDTVSWYQQALGQGPQFIFQYYEEEERQRGNFPDRFSGHQFPNYSSELNVNALLLGDSALYLCASSRRGGGTEAFFGQGTRLTVV.

This sequence joins TRBV5-1 and TRBJ1-5; the D is unclear. The CDR3 has 14 residues. Germline lookup yields CDR1 SGHRS and CDR2 YFSETQ. The V and J ends lost 2 bases and 5 bases respectively, with 11 bases between them. The DNA of the CDR3 is TGCGCCAGCAGCTTTTGGCAGAAGTATCAGCCCCAGCATTTT. Encoded protein: CASSFWQKYQPQHF. Complete variable domain (other parts from reference TRBV5-1 and TRBJ1-5): KAGVTQTPRYLIKTRGQQVTLSCSPISGHRSVSWYQQTPGQGLQFLFEYFSETQRNKGNFPGRFSGRQFSNSRSEMNVSTLELGDSALYLCASSFWQKYQPQHFGDGTRLSIL.

The chain employs TRBV5-6 and TRBJ2-5; TRBD2 might be the D (5 bases). V was clipped by 2 bases and J by 1 base, with 6 bases between them. The CDR3 spans 13 residues. CDR1 SGHDT and CDR2 YYEEEE come from the germline V gene. The CDR3 here is CASSFRGQETQYF. CDR3 DNA: TGTGCCAGCAGCTTTCGGGGCCAAGAGACCCAGTACTTC.

The V and J genes are TRBV20-1 and TRBJ1-2; D ambiguous. CDR3 length equals 9 residues. Germline loops: CDR1 DFQATT, CDR2 SNEGSKA (reference sequence). V was shortened by 3 bases and J by 14 bases, with 10 bases between the two germline ends. Here the CDR3 reads CSASVPLTF. The CDR3 DNA reads TGCAGTGCTAGTGTCCCCTTGACCTTC.

This clone was detected only a few times. The V and J genes are TRBV4-2 and TRBJ1-2; D is unclear. This CDR3 is built from 15 residues. The ends were cut back, 0 bases at V and 8 bases at J, with 16 bases in the middle. CDR1 and CDR2 (germline): LGHNA, YNFKEQ. For the CDR3, the DNA is TGTGCCAGCAGCCAAGATGGGCCCGTAATCTACGGCTACACCTTC. The encoded protein is CASSQDGPVIYGYTF.

The genes are TRBV27 and TRBJ2-2, with D tentatively TRBD1 (6 bases). V lost 6 bases, J lost 4 bases, and 21 bases lay in between. CDR3 length: 17 amino acids. Germline CDR1 is MNHEY and CDR2 is SMNVEV (reference sequence). The CDR3 loop reads CASSWGYGGAGTGELFF. In DNA, the CDR3 is TGTGCCAGCAGCTGGGGTTATGGGGGCGCGGGCACCGGGGAGCTGTTTTTT.

The chain links TRBV7-3 to TRBJ1-2, with a possible D match to TRBD1 (5 bases). The V end was cut by 4 bases, the J end by 4 bases, with 19 bases between. CDR1 is SGHTA and CDR2 is FQGTGA in the germline V gene. The CDR3 covers 16 residues. DNA of the CDR3: TGTGCCAGCAGCTCCGATACTACAGGTAAGGTCTATGGCTACACCTTC. This encodes CASSSDTTGKVYGYTF. Variable domain in full (rest from reference TRBV7-3 and TRBJ1-2): GAGVSQTPSNKVTEKGKYVELRCDPISGHTALYWYRQSLGQGPEFLIYFQGTGAADDSGLPNDRFFAVRPEGSVSTLKIQRTERGDSAVYLCASSSDTTGKVYGYTFGSGTRLTVV.

The chain joins TRBV7-2 to TRBJ1-2; a possible D gene is TRBD1 (5 bases). The CDR3 loop spans 13 amino acids. Trimming left V 1 base short and J 6 bases short, with 9 bases between. The germline V gene has CDR1 SGHTA and CDR2 FQGNSA. The DNA of the CDR3 is TGTGCCAGCAGCTTAGACCCGACAGATGGCTACACCTTC. Its translation is CASSLDPTDGYTF. The complete variable domain, with remaining parts taken from reference TRBV7-2 and TRBJ1-2, reads GAGVSQSPSNKVTEKGKDVELRCDPISGHTALYWYRQSLGQGLEFLIYFQGNSAPDKSGLPSDRFSAERTGGSVSTLTIQRTQQEDSAVYLCASSLDPTDGYTFGSGTRLTVV.

This chain uses TRBV20-1 with TRBJ2-4; no firm D call. The CDR3 is 11 residues long. Trimming took off 4 bases at V and 9 bases at J, with 10 bases between the two ends. Germline values: CDR1 DFQATT, CDR2 SNEGSKA (reference sequence). CDR3 DNA sequence: TGCAGTGCTACGCCCTCTAGCATTCAGTACTTC. Translating it yields CSATPSSIQYF.

The gene calls are TRBV9 and TRBJ2-7; 7 nucleotides agree with TRBD2. Unmatched junction bases numbered 8, after V lost 2 bases and J lost 0 bases. The germline V gene has CDR1 SGDLS and CDR2 YYNGEE. This CDR3 comprises 16 residues. The CDR3 spells CASSVDPWGGSYEQYF. The CDR3 coding sequence is TGTGCCAGCAGCGTGGACCCCTGGGGGGGCTCCTACGAGCAGTACTTC.

CDR3 residues: CASSRQGEAYGYTF. CDR3 DNA sequence: TGTGCCAGTTCCAGACAGGGGGAGGCCTATGGCTACACCTTC. The rearrangement links TRBV19 to TRBJ1-2; 9 bases line up with TRBD1. V shed 8 bases, J shed 4 bases, and the junction held 8 bases outside the gene matches. The CDR3 has 14 residues. Germline CDR1 and CDR2: LNHDA and SQIVND (reference sequence).

The chain has TRBV10-3 and TRBJ2-7; TRBD1 agrees at 10 bases. CDR1 and CDR2 from the germline V gene are ENHRY and SYGVKD. CDR3 length equals 16 residues. Trimming cost V 11 bases and J 0 bases; bases outside gene matches: 13. CDR3 region: CAASGTGVPSSYEQYF. CDR3 coding DNA: TGTGCCGCCTCCGGGACAGGGGTTCCAAGCTCCTACGAGCAGTACTTC.

This clone was recorded only once. The chain uses TRBV12-5 and TRBJ2-5; D ambiguous. V shed 5 bases and J shed 5 bases, with 15 bases lying between them. This CDR3 spans 14 amino acids. The germline CDR1 and CDR2 sequences are LGHNT and FRNRAP. The CDR3 region has the DNA TGTGCTAGTGGTAACTACCCTAACACGGAGACCCAGTACTTC. Translated: CASGNYPNTETQYF.

V and J are TRBV7-9 and TRBJ1-1; D perhaps matches TRBD1 (5 bases). V shed 5 bases and J shed 3 bases, with 16 bases lying between them. The germline V gene encodes CDR1 SEHNR and CDR2 FQNEAQ (reference sequence). This CDR3 is built from 15 residues. In nucleotides, the CDR3 is TGTGCCAGCAGCCCCCGGAGGAGGGACGACACTGAAGCTTTCTTT. Translation gives CASSPRRRDDTEAFF.

The rearrangement joins TRBV7-6 to TRBJ2-7; 9 nucleotides align to TRBD1. The CDR3 has 13 residues. V shed 5 bases and J 5 bases; nucleotides not matched to a gene: 4. Germline V gene sequence: CDR1 SGHVS, CDR2 FNYEAQ. The CDR3 sequence is CASSRDREDEQYF. CDR3 DNA: TGTGCCAGCAGCCGGGACAGGGAGGACGAGCAGTACTTC.

The chain joins TRBV18 to TRBJ2-7; 9 bases map to TRBD1. CDR1 and CDR2 from the germline V gene are KGHSH and LQKENI. Losses at the gene ends were 6 bases for V and 1 base for J; bases not matched to a gene: 7. This CDR3 has 15 amino acids. CDR3 sequence: CASSPRQGVSYEQYF. The CDR3 bases are TGTGCCAGCTCTCCTAGACAGGGGGTTTCCTACGAGCAGTACTTC.